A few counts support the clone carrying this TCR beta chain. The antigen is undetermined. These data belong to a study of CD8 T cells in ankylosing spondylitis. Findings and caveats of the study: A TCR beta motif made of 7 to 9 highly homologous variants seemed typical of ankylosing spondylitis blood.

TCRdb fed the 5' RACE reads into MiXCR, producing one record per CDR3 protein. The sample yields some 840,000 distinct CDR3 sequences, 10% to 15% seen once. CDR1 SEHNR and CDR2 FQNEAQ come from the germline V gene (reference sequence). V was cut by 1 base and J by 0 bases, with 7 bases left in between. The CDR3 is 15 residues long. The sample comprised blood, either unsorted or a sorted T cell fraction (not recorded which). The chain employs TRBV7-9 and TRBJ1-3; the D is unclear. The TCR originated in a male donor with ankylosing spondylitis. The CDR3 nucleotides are TGTGCCAGCAGCTTAGTACCGAGCTCTGGAAACACCATATATTTT. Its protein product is CASSLVPSSGNTIYF.